The 15 T cell receptor beta chains given below trace back to one sample, sequenced in a study of T cells in Graves' hyperthyroidism and ophthalmopathy. The TCR beta CDR3 regions underwent amplification using RNA transcripts as the source. In the first-round RT-PCR of the TCR CDR3, the HTBI primer set was used. From the multiplex PCR reads, TCRdb called clonotypes with MiXCR, one entry per CDR3 protein. The profile shows roughly 240,000 distinct CDR3 sequences, around 15% of them singletons. The sequencing input was blood. All receptors come from a woman aged 18 to 35 with Graves' ophthalmopathy.

There are many counts of this clonotype. V and J are TRBV4-2 and TRBJ1-2; D call uncertain. Trimming removed 0 bases at V and 1 base at J, with 6 bases between. The length of the CDR3 is 14 residues. Per the germline V gene, CDR1 is LGHNA and CDR2 is YNFKEQ. CDR3 loop: CASSQERVNYGYTF. The CDR3 coding sequence is TGTGCCAGCAGCCAAGAGCGGGTTAACTATGGCTACACCTTC.

The gene calls are TRBV28 and TRBJ1-1; 8 nucleotides line up with TRBD1. Losses at the gene ends were 3 bases for V and 8 bases for J; bases not matched to a gene: 8. Germline V lookup: CDR1 MDHEN, CDR2 SYDVKM. CDR3 length equals 14 residues. CDR3 loop: CASSFIAGGTEAFF. The CDR3 DNA is TGTGCCAGCAGTTTTATTGCAGGGGGCACCGAAGCTTTCTTT.

The sample holds a few counts of this clonotype. The V call is TRBV2, the J call TRBJ2-3, with 11 bases that match TRBD2. The V gene's germline CDR1 is SNHLY and CDR2 FYNNEI. V shed 6 bases, J shed 6 bases, and the junction held 11 bases outside the gene matches. This CDR3 region has 16 residues. In DNA form, the CDR3 reads TGTGCCAGCAGCTGGACTAGCGGGCCGCCCATGGATACGCAGTATTTT. This encodes CASSWTSGPPMDTQYF.

This clonotype was counted many times. The CDR3 DNA sequence: TGCAGTGCTAGTCGGGACGGCACAGATACGCAGTATTTT. It translates to CSASRDGTDTQYF. This sequence joins TRBV20-1 and TRBJ2-3; perhaps D is TRBD1 or TRBD2 (5 bases each). The CDR3 extends over 13 amino acids. CDR1 and CDR2 from the germline V gene are DFQATT and SNEGSKA (reference sequence). The ends were cut back, 3 bases at V and 1 base at J, with 8 bases in the middle.

This clonotype was seen repeatedly, ten times or more. The chain recombines TRBV3-1 with TRBJ2-7, with D possibly being TRBD2 (6 bases). This CDR3 spans 14 amino acids. Per germline, CDR1 LGHDT and CDR2 YNNKEL (reference sequence). Trimming left V 0 bases short and J 3 bases short, with 9 bases between. CDR3 DNA: TGTGCCAGCAGCCAAGACGGGAGACTCTACGAGCAGTACTTC. It yields the protein CASSQDGRLYEQYF.

In this sample, this clonotype turned up a few times. The CDR3 bases are TGTGCCAGCAGGGGAGGGCGGGGGGCGGGTACCGGGGAGCTGTTTTTT. Translated, it gives CASRGGRGAGTGELFF. The V gene is TRBV12-3 or TRBV12-4, the J gene TRBJ2-2; TRBD2 aligns across 8 bases. This CDR3 is built from 16 residues. V gave up 6 bases and J gave up 5 bases; unmatched junction bases: 11.

This clonotype was seen at least ten times. The chain joins TRBV6-1 to TRBJ2-7, with TRBD2 matching over 14 bases. The length of the CDR3 is 16 residues. Germline CDR1 reads MNHNS; CDR2 reads SASEGT. Trimming cost V 6 bases and J 5 bases; bases outside gene matches: 9. The CDR3 DNA is TGTGCCAGCAGACCTCCGGGACTAGCGGGAGTCGACGAGCAGTACTTC. Translation gives CASRPPGLAGVDEQYF.

The table lists this clonotype with many counts. The chain couples TRBV12-3 or TRBV12-4 to TRBJ1-2; D gene unclear. The V end lost 3 bases, the J end lost 4 bases, and 12 bases lay between the germline ends. This CDR3 region has 14 residues. CDR3 DNA: TGTGCCAGCAGTTTGTCCTTATTGGCCTATGGCTACACCTTC. Protein product: CASSLSLLAYGYTF.

This clonotype came up a few times. The chain recombines TRBV28 with TRBJ2-7; 14 nucleotides align to TRBD2. Germline V lookup: CDR1 MDHEN, CDR2 SYDVKM. This CDR3 has 16 residues. J lost 5 bases, V lost 5 bases, and 8 bases had no gene match. The CDR3, as DNA: TGTGCCAGCAGTCTCCGACTGACTAGCGGGGGGGACGAGCAGTACTTC. It is translated as CASSLRLTSGGDEQYF.

This clonotype was seen a handful of times. Germline and junction disagree at one end, which may indicate a read error. The CDR3 here is CASGLGGGPVDF. As DNA, the CDR3 is TGTGCTAGTGGTTTGGGGGGGGGGCCCGTGGACTTC. The V and J genes are TRBV12-5 and TRBJ2-5; D may be TRBD2 (7 bases). The germline V gene encodes CDR1 LGHNT and CDR2 FRNRAP. This CDR3 comprises 12 residues. The whole variable domain, remainder taken from reference TRBV12-5 and TRBJ2-5, is DARVTQTPRHKVTEMGQEVTMRCQPILGHNTVFWYRQTMMQGLELLAYFRNRAPLDDSGMPKDRFSAEMPDATLATLKIQPSEPRDSAVYFCASGLGGGPVDFGPGTRLLVL.

The table lists this clonotype with many counts. The chain is built from TRBV18 and TRBJ1-2; D gene unclear. The CDR3 is made up of 15 amino acids. Germline V gene data show CDR1 as KGHSH and CDR2 as LQKENI. The V gene lost 3 bases and the J gene lost 2 bases, with 13 bases spanning the gap. CDR3: CASSPNGNWNYGYTF. The CDR3 DNA is TGTGCCAGCTCACCCAATGGTAATTGGAACTATGGCTACACCTTC.

This clonotype was found a few times. This chain joins TRBV4-1 and TRBJ1-3, with D hard to call. Germline V gene lookup returns CDR1 MGHRA and CDR2 YSYEKL. V lost 3 bases, J lost 0 bases, and 9 bases lay in between. This CDR3 contains 15 residues. The CDR3 spells CASSQRILSGNTIYF. As DNA, the CDR3 is TGCGCCAGCAGCCAGCGGATTCTCTCTGGAAACACCATATATTTT.

This clonotype has ten or more counts. V usage is TRBV27 and J usage is TRBJ2-5; 11 bases are shared with TRBD1. J gave up 5 bases and V 5 bases, and 4 bases lay outside the gene matches. Germline V CDR1 and CDR2: MNHEY, SMNVEV (reference sequence). The CDR3 is 14 residues long. The DNA of the CDR3 is TGTGCCAGCAGTCGGACAGGGGGCGGTGAGACCCAGTACTTC. It codes for CASSRTGGGETQYF.

The V call is TRBV29-1, the J call TRBJ2-7; 8 bases agree with TRBD2. CDR1 SQVTM and CDR2 ANQGSEA come from the germline V gene. This CDR3 contains 13 residues. Trimming at V came to 7 bases and at J to 0 bases, leaving 5 bases not matched to a gene. In DNA form, the CDR3 reads TGCAGCGGGGTAGCGGGAAACTCCTACGAGCAGTACTTC. Translating it yields CSGVAGNSYEQYF.

This clonotype was observed many times. The V and J genes are TRBV3-1 and TRBJ2-1; D might be TRBD1 or TRBD2, each matching 5 bases. Germline assignment: CDR1 LGHDT and CDR2 YNNKEL (reference sequence). This CDR3 is 15 amino acids long. Trimming pared 1 base from V and 11 bases from J, leaving 18 bases between. The CDR3: CASSQGGTRIAKQFF. CDR3 in DNA: TGTGCCAGCAGCCAAGGGGGGACCAGGATTGCCAAGCAGTTCTTC.